This T cell receptor (beta chain) is from a study of blood T cell repertoires in COVID-19. Study-wide background: Whether acute or convalescent, the COVID-19 samples came from the United States, Italy and Spain.

In the authors' methods: Using reference gene primer amplification, nucleated cell counts were estimated. Produced via immunoSEQ multiplex PCR; TCRdb's table is partial and in-frame only. V and J calls and clone size are given by that table; D and trimming were obtained from the DNA. The sample has approximately 320,000 clones; nearly 90% are singletons. Sequencing was done on a sample of peripheral blood. The receptor's source is a woman in her 30s with COVID-19, enrolled during active disease.

This chain's CDR3 is CASSKGQGAVDEKLFF. The CDR3 DNA sequence: TGTGCCAGCAGCAAGGGACAGGGGGCAGTGGATGAAAAACTGTTTTTT. The rearrangement joins TRBV7-9 to TRBJ1-4; TRBD1 matches at 12 bases. Germline lookup yields CDR1 SEHNR and CDR2 FQNEAQ (reference sequence). V gave up 5 bases and J gave up 6 bases; unmatched junction bases: 7. The CDR3 covers 16 residues. Full variable domain (rest looked up from reference TRBV7-9 and TRBJ1-4): DTGVSQNPRHKITKRGQNVTFRCDPISEHNRLYWYRQTLGQGPEFLTYFQNEAQLEKSRLLSDRFSAERPKGSFSTLEIQRTEQGDSAMYLCASSKGQGAVDEKLFFGSGTQLSVL.